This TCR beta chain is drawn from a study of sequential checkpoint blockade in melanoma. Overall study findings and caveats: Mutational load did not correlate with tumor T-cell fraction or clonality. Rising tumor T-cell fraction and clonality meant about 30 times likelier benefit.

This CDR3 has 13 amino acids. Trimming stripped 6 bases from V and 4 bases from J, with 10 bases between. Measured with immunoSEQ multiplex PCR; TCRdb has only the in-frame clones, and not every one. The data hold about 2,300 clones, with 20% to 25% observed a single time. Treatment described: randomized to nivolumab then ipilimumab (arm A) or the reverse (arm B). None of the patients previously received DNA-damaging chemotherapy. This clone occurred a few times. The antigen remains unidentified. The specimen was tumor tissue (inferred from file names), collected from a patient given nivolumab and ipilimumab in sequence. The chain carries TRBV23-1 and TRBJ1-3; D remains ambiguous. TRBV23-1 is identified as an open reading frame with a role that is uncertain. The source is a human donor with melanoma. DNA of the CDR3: TGCGCCAGCAGCCAAGATTCCGGAAACACCATATATTTT. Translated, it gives CASSQDSGNTIYF.